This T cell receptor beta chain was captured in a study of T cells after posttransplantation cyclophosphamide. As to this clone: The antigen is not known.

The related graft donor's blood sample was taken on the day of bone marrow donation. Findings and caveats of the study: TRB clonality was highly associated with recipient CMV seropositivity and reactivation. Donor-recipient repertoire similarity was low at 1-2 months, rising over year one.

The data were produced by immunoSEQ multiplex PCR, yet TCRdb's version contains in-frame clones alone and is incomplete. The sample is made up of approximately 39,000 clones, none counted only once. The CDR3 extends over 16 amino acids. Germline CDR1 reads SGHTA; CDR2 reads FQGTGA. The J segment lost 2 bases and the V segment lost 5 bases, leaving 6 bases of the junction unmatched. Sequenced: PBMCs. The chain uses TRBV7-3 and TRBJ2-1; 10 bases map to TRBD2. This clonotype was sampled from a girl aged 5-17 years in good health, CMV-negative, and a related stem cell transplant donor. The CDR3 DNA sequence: TGTGCCAGCAGCGCCCCTGGACTAGCGGCCTACAATGAGCAGTTCTTC. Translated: CASSAPGLAAYNEQFF.